The 9 T cell receptor beta chains reported below all come from one sample, sequenced in a study of TIL therapy for anti-PD-1-resistant metastatic lung cancer. Regarding time point: pre-treatment sample, taken before nivolumab and TIL therapy. Sequencing used immunoSEQ v3. Profiling relied on immunoSEQ multiplex PCR, and the TCRdb table lists in-frame clones only, not all of them. The repertoire holds approximately 47,000 clones, with 80% to 90% as singletons. Sequencing was performed on blood, taken at baseline. The receptors were gathered from a person aged 25-85 years with non-small cell lung cancer.

CDR3 region: CASSLVGGDNEQFF. For the CDR3, the DNA is TGTGCCAGCAGCTTAGTAGGAGGGGACAATGAGCAGTTCTTC. The chain combines TRBV7-2 with TRBJ2-1; D is possibly TRBD2 (6 bases). The CDR3 length is 14 residues. Trimming shortened V by 1 base and J by 5 bases, and 9 bases separated the two germline ends. Germline assignment: CDR1 SGHTA and CDR2 FQGNSA.

The genes are TRBV12-3 or TRBV12-4 and TRBJ2-1, with a possible D match to TRBD1 (5 bases). V was shortened by 7 bases and J by 5 bases, with 12 bases between the two germline ends. This CDR3 spans 13 amino acids. The CDR3 region is CASTAGQNNEQFF. As DNA, the CDR3 is TGTGCCAGCACTGCCGGACAAAACAATGAGCAGTTCTTC.

The chain recombines TRBV4-3 with TRBJ1-5, with 7 positions matching TRBD1. J gave up 0 bases and V 0 bases, and 8 bases lay outside the gene matches. The CDR3 totals 18 residues. Germline V gene data show CDR1 as LGHNA and CDR2 as YSLEER. This chain's CDR3 is CASSQDLYRGFSNQPQHF. Here the CDR3 DNA reads TGCGCCAGCAGCCAAGATCTGTACAGGGGTTTTAGCAATCAGCCCCAGCATTTT.

The rearrangement uses TRBV11-2 and TRBJ1-2; 8 bases match TRBD1. V shed 0 bases and J 7 bases; nucleotides not matched to a gene: 4. The CDR3 runs to 14 residues. Germline V gene data show CDR1 as SGHAT and CDR2 as FQNNGV. The CDR3 bases are TGTGCCAGCAGCTTAGATCAGGGGGCACGTGGCTACACCTTC. Protein product: CASSLDQGARGYTF.

This clone has a handful of counts. The rearrangement joins TRBV15 to TRBJ1-2; D is possibly TRBD1 (5 bases). The germline CDR1 and CDR2 sequences are LNHNV and YYDKDF (reference sequence). The V end was cut by 0 bases, the J end by 2 bases, with 10 bases between. The CDR3 is 15 residues long. The CDR3, as DNA: TGTGCCACCAGCAGAGATGGGCGGGGGAACTATGGCTACACCTTC. It encodes CATSRDGRGNYGYTF. The full variable domain, its missing parts supplied by reference TRBV15 and TRBJ1-2, is DAMVIQNPRYQVTQFGKPVTLSCSQTLNHNVMYWYQQKSSQAPKLLFHYYDKDFNNEADTPDNFQSRRPNTSFCFLDIRSPGLGDTAMYLCATSRDGRGNYGYTFGSGTRLTVV.

The chain combines TRBV4-3 with TRBJ2-5, with D possibly being TRBD1 (5 bases). Trimming removed 4 bases from V and 1 base from J, with 13 bases in between. The germline CDR1 and CDR2 sequences are LGHNA and YSLEER. The CDR3 sequence is 15 residues long. CDR3 in amino acids: CASSPEARAQETQYF. In nucleotides, the CDR3 is TGCGCCAGCAGCCCCGAGGCCAGGGCCCAAGAGACCCAGTACTTC.

This chain joins TRBV20-1 and TRBJ2-3; no reliable D call. The germline CDR1 and CDR2 sequences are DFQATT and SNEGSKA (reference sequence). V lost 3 bases and J lost 4, with 11 bases in between. This CDR3 has 13 amino acids. The CDR3 DNA reads as TGCAGTGCTAGTGGAGCTGGGTCAGATACGCAGTATTTT. Translating it yields CSASGAGSDTQYF.

The CDR3 region has the DNA TGTGCCAGCAGCTTTAATAATGAAGCTTTCTTT. Translated, it gives CASSFNNEAFF. The rearrangement links TRBV5-6 to TRBJ1-1; D gene ambiguous. Trimming removed 2 bases from V and 7 bases from J, with 6 bases in between. CDR3 length: 11 amino acids. From germline, CDR1 is SGHDT and CDR2 YYEEEE. Full variable domain (missing parts from reference TRBV5-6 and TRBJ1-1): DAGVTQSPTHLIKTRGQQVTLRCSPKSGHDTVSWYQQALGQGPQFIFQYYEEEERQRGNFPDRFSGHQFPNYSSELNVNALLLGDSALYLCASSFNNEAFFGQGTRLTVV.

This clone was found a few times. The chain recombines TRBV19 with TRBJ1-1, with 12 bases matching TRBD1. CDR3 length: 18 amino acids. Germline CDR1 reads LNHDA; CDR2 reads SQIVND (reference sequence). After removal of 8 bases from V and 2 bases from J, the junction contained 15 bases not matched to a gene. The CDR3 DNA reads as TGTGCCAGTTTGTCATTGGGAGGGGACAGGGGGCATAACACTGAAGCTTTCTTT. Its translation: CASLSLGGDRGHNTEAFF. Based on the CDR3 plus reference TRBV19 and TRBJ1-1, the full variable domain is DGGITQSPKYLFRKEGQNVTLSCEQNLNHDAMYWYRQDPGQGLRLIYYSQIVNDFQKGDIAEGYSVSREKKESFPLTVTSAQKNPTAFYLCASLSLGGDRGHNTEAFFGQGTRLTVV.